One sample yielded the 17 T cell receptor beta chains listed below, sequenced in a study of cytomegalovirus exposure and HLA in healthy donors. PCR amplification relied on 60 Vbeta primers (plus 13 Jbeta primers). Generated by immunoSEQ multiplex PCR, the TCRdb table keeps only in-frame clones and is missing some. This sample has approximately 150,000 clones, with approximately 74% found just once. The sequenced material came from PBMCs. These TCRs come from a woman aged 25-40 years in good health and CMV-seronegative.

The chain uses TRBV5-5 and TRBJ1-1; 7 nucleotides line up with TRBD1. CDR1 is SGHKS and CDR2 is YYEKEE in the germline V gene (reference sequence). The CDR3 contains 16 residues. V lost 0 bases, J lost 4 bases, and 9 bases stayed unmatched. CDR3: CASSLVATGVFTEAFF. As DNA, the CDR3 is TGTGCCAGCAGCTTGGTCGCCACAGGGGTTTTCACTGAAGCTTTCTTT.

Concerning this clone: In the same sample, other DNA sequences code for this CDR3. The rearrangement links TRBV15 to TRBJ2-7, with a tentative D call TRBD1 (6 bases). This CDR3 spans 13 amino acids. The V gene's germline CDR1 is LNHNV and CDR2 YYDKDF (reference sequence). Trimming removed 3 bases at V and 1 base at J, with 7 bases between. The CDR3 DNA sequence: TGTGCCACCAGCAGGGACAGATCCTACGAGCAGTACTTC. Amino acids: CATSRDRSYEQYF.

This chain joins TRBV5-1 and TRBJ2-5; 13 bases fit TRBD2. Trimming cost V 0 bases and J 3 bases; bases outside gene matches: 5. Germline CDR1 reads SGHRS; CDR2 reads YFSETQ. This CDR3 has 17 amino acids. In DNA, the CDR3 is TGCGCCAGCAGCTTGGGTTTAGGACTAGCGGGAGAAGAGACCCAGTACTTC. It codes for CASSLGLGLAGEETQYF.

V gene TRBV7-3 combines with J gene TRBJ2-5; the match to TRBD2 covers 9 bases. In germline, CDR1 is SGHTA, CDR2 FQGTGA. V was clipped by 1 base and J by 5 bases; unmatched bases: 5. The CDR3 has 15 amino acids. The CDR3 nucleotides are TGTGCCAGCAGCTTAAACCTAGCGGGGATGGAGACCCAGTACTTC. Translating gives CASSLNLAGMETQYF.

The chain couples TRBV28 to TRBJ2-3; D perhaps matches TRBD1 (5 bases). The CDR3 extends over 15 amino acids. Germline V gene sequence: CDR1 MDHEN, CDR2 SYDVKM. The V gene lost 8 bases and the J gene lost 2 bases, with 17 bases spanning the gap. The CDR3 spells CASSRRPGYTDTQYF. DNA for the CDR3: TGTGCCAGCTCGCGGCGGCCAGGGTACACAGATACGCAGTATTTT.

This chain's CDR3 is CASSQDLGQGTDTQYF. The CDR3, as DNA: TGCGCCAGCAGCCAAGATCTAGGACAGGGCACAGATACGCAGTATTTT. The genes are TRBV4-3 and TRBJ2-3; 7 bases are a match to TRBD1. There are 16 residues in the CDR3. V was clipped by 0 bases and J by 1 base; unmatched bases: 4. The V gene's germline CDR1 is LGHNA and CDR2 YSLEER.

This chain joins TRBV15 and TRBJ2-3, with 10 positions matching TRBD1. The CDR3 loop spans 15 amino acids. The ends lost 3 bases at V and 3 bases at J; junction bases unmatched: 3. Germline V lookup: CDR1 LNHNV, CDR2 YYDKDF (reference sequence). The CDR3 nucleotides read TGTGCCACCAGCAGTCCGGGACAGGGGACAGATACGCAGTATTTT. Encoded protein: CATSSPGQGTDTQYF.

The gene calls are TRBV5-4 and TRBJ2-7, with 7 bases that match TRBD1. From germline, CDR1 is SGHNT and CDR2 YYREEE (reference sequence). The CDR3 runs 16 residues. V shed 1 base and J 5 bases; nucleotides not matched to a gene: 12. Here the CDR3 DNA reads TGTGCCAGCAGCTTGAGGGCCGTAGGGGGCCAGAACGAGCAGTACTTC. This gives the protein CASSLRAVGGQNEQYF.

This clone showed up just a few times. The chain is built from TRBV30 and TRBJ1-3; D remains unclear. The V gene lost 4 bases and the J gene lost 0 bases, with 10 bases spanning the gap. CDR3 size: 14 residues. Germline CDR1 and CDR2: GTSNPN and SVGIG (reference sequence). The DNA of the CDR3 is TGTGCCTGGATGTCGGGATACTCTGGAAACACCATATATTTT. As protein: CAWMSGYSGNTIYF. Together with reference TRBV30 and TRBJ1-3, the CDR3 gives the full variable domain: SQTIHQWPATLVQPVGSPLSLECTVEGTSNPNLYWYRQAAGRGLQLLFYSVGIGQISSEVPQNLSASRPQDRQFILSSKKLLLSDSGFYLCAWMSGYSGNTIYFGEGSWLTVV.

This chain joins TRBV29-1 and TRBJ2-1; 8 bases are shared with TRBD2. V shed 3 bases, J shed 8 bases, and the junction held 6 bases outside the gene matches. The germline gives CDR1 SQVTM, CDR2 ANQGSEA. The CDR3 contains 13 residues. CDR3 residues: CSVDGGDWDEQFF. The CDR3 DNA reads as TGCAGCGTTGACGGGGGGGATTGGGATGAGCAGTTCTTC.

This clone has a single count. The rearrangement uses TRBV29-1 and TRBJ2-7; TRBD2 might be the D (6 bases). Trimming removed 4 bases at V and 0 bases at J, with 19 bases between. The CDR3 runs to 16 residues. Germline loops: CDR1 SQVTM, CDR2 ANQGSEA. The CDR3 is CSVADSGAPSSYEQYF. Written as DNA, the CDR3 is TGCAGCGTTGCGGATAGCGGAGCCCCCTCCTCCTACGAGCAGTACTTC.

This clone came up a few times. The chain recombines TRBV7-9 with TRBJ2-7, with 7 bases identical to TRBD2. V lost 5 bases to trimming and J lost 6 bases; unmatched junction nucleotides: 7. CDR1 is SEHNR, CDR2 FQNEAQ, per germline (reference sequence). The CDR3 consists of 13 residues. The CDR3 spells CASSPITSAEQYF. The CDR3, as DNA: TGTGCCAGCAGCCCAATTACTAGCGCCGAGCAGTACTTC.

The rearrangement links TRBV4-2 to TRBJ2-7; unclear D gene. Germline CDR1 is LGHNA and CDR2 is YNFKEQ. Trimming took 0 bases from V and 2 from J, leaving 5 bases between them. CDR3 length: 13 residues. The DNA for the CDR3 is TGTGCCAGCAGCCAAGACACTACCTACGAGCAGTACTTC. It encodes CASSQDTTYEQYF.

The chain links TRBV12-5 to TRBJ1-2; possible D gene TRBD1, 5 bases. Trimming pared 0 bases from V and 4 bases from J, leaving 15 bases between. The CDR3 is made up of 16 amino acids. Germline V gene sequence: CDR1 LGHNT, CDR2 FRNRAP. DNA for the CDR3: TGTGCTAGTGGTTTGGTACTAAGGGGAGGTGGCTATGGCTACACCTTC. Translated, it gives CASGLVLRGGGYGYTF.

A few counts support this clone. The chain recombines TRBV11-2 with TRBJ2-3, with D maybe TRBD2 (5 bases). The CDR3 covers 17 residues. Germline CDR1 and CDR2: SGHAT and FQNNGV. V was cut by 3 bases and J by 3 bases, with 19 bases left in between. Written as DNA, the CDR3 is TGTGCCAGCAGCTTTTACCCAAAGGGAGCCCCAACAGATACGCAGTATTTT. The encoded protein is CASSFYPKGAPTDTQYF.

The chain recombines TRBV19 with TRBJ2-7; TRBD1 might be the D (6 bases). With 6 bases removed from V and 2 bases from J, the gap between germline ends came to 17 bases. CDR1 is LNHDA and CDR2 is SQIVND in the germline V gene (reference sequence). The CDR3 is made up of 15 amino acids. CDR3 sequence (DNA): TGTGCCAGTAGCTTGAGCCCCGAGGGGGCCTACGAGCAGTACTTC. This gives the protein CASSLSPEGAYEQYF.

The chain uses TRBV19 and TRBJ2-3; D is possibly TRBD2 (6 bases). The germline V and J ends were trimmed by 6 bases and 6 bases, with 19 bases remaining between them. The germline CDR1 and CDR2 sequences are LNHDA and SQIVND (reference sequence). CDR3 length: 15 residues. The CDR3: CASSLSGVGSDTQYF. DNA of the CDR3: TGTGCCAGTAGCCTTAGCGGAGTCGGGTCCGATACGCAGTATTTT.